The 8 T cell receptor beta chains below all came from one sample that was sequenced in a study of blood T cell repertoires in COVID-19. Method: immunoSEQ multiplex PCR; TCRdb's copy keeps in-frame clones and lacks some. The sample has 200,000 to 250,000 clones, 85% seen once; the top ten hold over 0.95%. Specimen: peripheral blood. The receptors come from a man aged 40-55 years with acute or convalescent COVID-19.

This chain joins TRBV2 and TRBJ2-1; 7 nucleotides line up with TRBD2. This CDR3 spans 12 amino acids. V lost 6 bases to trimming and J lost 9 bases; unmatched junction nucleotides: 5. Germline-derived CDR1 and CDR2 are SNHLY and FYNNEI. In DNA form, the CDR3 reads TGTGCCAGCAGGCCAATAGCGGGTGAGCAGTTCTTC. This codes for CASRPIAGEQFF.

The chain couples TRBV5-4 to TRBJ1-1; 8 bases fit TRBD1. V gave up 0 bases and J gave up 4 bases; unmatched junction bases: 8. The CDR3 contains 16 residues. Germline V gene data show CDR1 as SGHNT and CDR2 as YYREEE (reference sequence). The CDR3 nucleotides read TGTGCCAGCAGCTTGGGGTCCGACAGGGGTCGCACTGAAGCTTTCTTT. Protein sequence: CASSLGSDRGRTEAFF.

The chain combines TRBV3-1 (or the pseudogene TRBV3-2) with TRBJ1-1; TRBD1 might be the D (5 bases). Trimming stripped 1 base from V and 4 bases from J, with 10 bases between. The CDR3 has 14 residues. CDR1 LGHDT and CDR2 YNNKEL come from the germline V gene (reference sequence). This CDR3 is CASSQVGGGTEAFF. The CDR3 DNA sequence: TGTGCCAGCAGCCAAGTTGGGGGGGGCACTGAAGCTTTCTTT.

This sequence joins TRBV7-9 and TRBJ1-1, with TRBD1 matching over 8 bases. Per germline, CDR1 SEHNR and CDR2 FQNEAQ (reference sequence). The CDR3 spans 13 residues. Trimming at V came to 6 bases and at J to 3 bases, leaving 3 bases not matched to a gene. The CDR3 spells CASSPDRDTEAFF. The CDR3 nucleotides are TGTGCCAGCAGTCCGGACAGGGACACTGAAGCTTTCTTT. Full variable domain (missing parts from reference TRBV7-9 and TRBJ1-1): DTGVSQNPRHKITKRGQNVTFRCDPISEHNRLYWYRQTLGQGPEFLTYFQNEAQLEKSRLLSDRFSAERPKGSFSTLEIQRTEQGDSAMYLCASSPDRDTEAFFGQGTRLTVV.

The chain combines TRBV15 with TRBJ2-3; D is perhaps TRBD2 (5 bases). V dropped 3 bases and J dropped 8 bases, with 12 bases sitting between them. Germline CDR1 and CDR2: LNHNV and YYDKDF (reference sequence). The CDR3 extends over 13 amino acids. The CDR3 DNA follows: TGTGCCACCAGCAGGGATAGCAGCGGTACGCAGTATTTT. This codes for CATSRDSSGTQYF.

The chain uses TRBV12-5 and TRBJ1-5, with 7 nucleotides matching TRBD1. V dropped 1 base and J dropped 4; count of bases not matched to a gene: 1. From germline, CDR1 is LGHNT and CDR2 FRNRAP. The CDR3 runs to 14 residues. The CDR3 nucleotides read TGTGCTAGTGGTTTGGGACAGGGAAATCAGCCCCAGCATTTT. Protein sequence: CASGLGQGNQPQHF.

The genes are TRBV7-8 and TRBJ1-2; 9 bases are a match to TRBD1. Germline V lookup: CDR1 SGHVS, CDR2 FQNEAQ. The CDR3 is 12 residues long. J was trimmed by 8 bases and V by 3 bases; bases with no gene match: 1. CDR3 residues: CASSLTGGGYTF. The CDR3 DNA follows: TGTGCCAGCAGCTTGACAGGGGGAGGCTACACCTTC.

The rearrangement links TRBV7-2 to TRBJ1-4; 7 bases map to TRBD1. CDR3 length: 16 residues. V gave up 5 bases and J gave up 5 bases; unmatched junction bases: 11. The germline V gene encodes CDR1 SGHTA and CDR2 FQGNSA. CDR3 residues: CASSTIDRERNEKLFF. The CDR3 nucleotides read TGTGCCAGCAGCACCATAGACAGGGAGCGCAATGAAAAACTGTTTTTT.